These 7 T cell receptor beta chains originate from one sample sequenced in a study of control samples from healthy donors and cancer patients. Generated by immunoSEQ multiplex PCR, the TCRdb table keeps only in-frame clones and is missing some. The table records 130,000 or so clones, roughly 90% of them present only once. Sequenced material: blood. The origin of the receptors is a man between 50 and 59 years old in good health.

V is TRBV2 and J is TRBJ1-4, with D uncertain. The germline gives CDR1 SNHLY, CDR2 FYNNEI. Trimming took off 3 bases at V and 5 bases at J, with 19 bases between the two ends. This CDR3 has 17 residues. This chain's CDR3 is CASSESPWGAKNEKLFF. As DNA, the CDR3 is TGTGCCAGCAGTGAGTCGCCTTGGGGAGCTAAAAATGAAAAACTGTTTTTT.

The chain recombines TRBV3-1 (or the pseudogene TRBV3-2) with TRBJ2-7; unclear D gene. Trimming left V 3 bases short and J 2 bases short, with 2 bases between. The CDR3 is made up of 11 amino acids. The V gene's germline CDR1 is LGHDT and CDR2 YNNKEL (reference sequence). The chain's CDR3 is CASSHTYEQYF. The CDR3 DNA follows: TGTGCCAGCAGCCATACCTACGAGCAGTACTTC.

The rearrangement joins TRBV5-1 to TRBJ1-1; D is unclear. V was clipped by 1 base and J by 3 bases, with 7 bases between them. CDR3 size: 13 residues. Germline CDR1 SGHRS, CDR2 YFSETQ. CDR3 loop: CASSLHRDTEAFF. The CDR3 DNA reads as TGCGCCAGCAGCTTGCACCGGGACACTGAAGCTTTCTTT.

The chain carries TRBV29-1 and TRBJ2-7; D unresolved. Trimming stripped 3 bases from V and 9 bases from J, with 12 bases between. Germline assignment: CDR1 SQVTM and CDR2 ANQGSEA. The CDR3 length is 11 residues. The CDR3 bases are TGCAGCGTTGAGGTCCTCGAAGGGCAGTACTTC. Amino acids: CSVEVLEGQYF.

This clone was detected only a few times. Sequence at one end of the junction differs from germline and may be a read error. The V call is TRBV20-1, the J call TRBJ1-2; 8 bases map to TRBD1. This CDR3 contains 11 residues. From germline, CDR1 is DFQATT and CDR2 SNEGSKA (reference sequence). This CDR3 is CSARGWDRQAF. The CDR3 bases are TGCAGTGCTAGAGGTTGGGACAGGCAGGCCTTC.

The chain couples TRBV9 to TRBJ2-2, with 11 nucleotides matching TRBD2. The CDR3 is made up of 16 amino acids. The germline CDR1 and CDR2 sequences are SGDLS and YYNGEE. V shed 0 bases and J 7 bases; nucleotides not matched to a gene: 5. The CDR3 nucleotides are TGTGCCAGCAGCGTAGGTAGCGGGGGGGCCGGCGGGGAGCTGTTTTTT. Translation: CASSVGSGGAGGELFF.

The rearrangement uses TRBV11-2 and TRBJ2-1, with 11 bases that match TRBD2. With V trimmed by 4 bases and J by 8 bases, 7 bases remained unmatched. The CDR3 has 15 amino acids. From germline, CDR1 is SGHAT and CDR2 FQNNGV. The CDR3 loop is CASSSLAGGPYEQFF. The CDR3 nucleotides read TGTGCCAGCAGCTCCTTAGCGGGGGGGCCCTATGAGCAGTTCTTC.